This T cell receptor beta chain was identified during a study of T cells in Graves' hyperthyroidism and ophthalmopathy. For the study at large: Before treatment of any kind, peripheral blood was taken at initial diagnosis.

This clonotype came up many times. The antigen is not known. General study points: Appearing also in blood were most of the thyroid clonotypes expanded above 0.001.

Patients aged 18 to 65 with hyperthyroidism were newly diagnosed, with duration under 2 months. Around 10 ml of fresh peripheral blood supplied the PBMCs. The investigators amplified TCR beta CDR3 regions from RNA transcripts. The primer set for the first-round RT-PCR of the TCR CDR3 was HTBI. Via MiXCR, TCRdb re-called the multiplex PCR reads, giving one row per CDR3 protein. The sample shows roughly 290,000 distinct CDR3 sequences, roughly 15% of them seen only once. The source of this sequence is a woman aged 25-40 years with Graves' hyperthyroidism that later progressed to Graves' ophthalmopathy. The source material was blood.

The chain's CDR3 is CSARENTEAFF. The CDR3 DNA reads as TGCAGTGCCAGGGAGAACACTGAAGCTTTCTTT. This chain connects TRBV20-1 to TRBJ1-1; D is possibly TRBD1 (5 bases). Trimming stripped 6 bases from V and 1 base from J, with 6 bases between. The CDR3 covers 11 residues. Germline V gene lookup returns CDR1 DFQATT and CDR2 SNEGSKA (reference sequence).